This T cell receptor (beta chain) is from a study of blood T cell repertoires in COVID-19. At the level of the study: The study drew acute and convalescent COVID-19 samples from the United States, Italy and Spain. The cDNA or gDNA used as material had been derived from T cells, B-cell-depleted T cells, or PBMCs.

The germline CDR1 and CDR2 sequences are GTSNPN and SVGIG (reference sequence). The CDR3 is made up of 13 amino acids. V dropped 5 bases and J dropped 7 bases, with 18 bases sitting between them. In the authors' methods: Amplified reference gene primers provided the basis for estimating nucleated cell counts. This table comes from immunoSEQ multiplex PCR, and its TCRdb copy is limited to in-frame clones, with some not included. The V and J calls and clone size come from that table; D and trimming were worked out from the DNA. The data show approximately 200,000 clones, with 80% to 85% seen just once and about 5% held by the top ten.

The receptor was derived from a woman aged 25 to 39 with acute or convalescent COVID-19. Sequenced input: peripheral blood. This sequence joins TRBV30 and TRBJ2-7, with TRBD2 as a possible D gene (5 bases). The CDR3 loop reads CAWAASADLEQYF. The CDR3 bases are TGTGCCTGGGCGGCTAGTGCGGACTTGGAGCAGTACTTC. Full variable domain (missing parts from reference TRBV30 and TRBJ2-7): SQTIHQWPATLVQPVGSPLSLECTVEGTSNPNLYWYRQAAGRGLQLLFYSVGIGQISSEVPQNLSASRPQDRQFILSSKKLLLSDSGFYLCAWAASADLEQYFGPGTRLTVT.